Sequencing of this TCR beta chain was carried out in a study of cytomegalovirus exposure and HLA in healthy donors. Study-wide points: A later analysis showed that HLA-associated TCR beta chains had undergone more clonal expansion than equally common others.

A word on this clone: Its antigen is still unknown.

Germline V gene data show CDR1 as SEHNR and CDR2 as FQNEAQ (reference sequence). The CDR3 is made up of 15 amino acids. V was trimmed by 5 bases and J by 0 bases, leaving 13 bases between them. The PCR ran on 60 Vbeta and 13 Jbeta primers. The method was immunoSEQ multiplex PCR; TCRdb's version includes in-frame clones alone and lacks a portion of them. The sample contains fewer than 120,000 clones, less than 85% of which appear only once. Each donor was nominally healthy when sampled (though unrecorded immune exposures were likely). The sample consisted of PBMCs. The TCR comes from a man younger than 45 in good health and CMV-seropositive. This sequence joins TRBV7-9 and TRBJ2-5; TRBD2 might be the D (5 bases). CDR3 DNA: TGTGCCAGCAGCCCGGGCCCGGGGAACCAAGAGACCCAGTACTTC. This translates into CASSPGPGNQETQYF.